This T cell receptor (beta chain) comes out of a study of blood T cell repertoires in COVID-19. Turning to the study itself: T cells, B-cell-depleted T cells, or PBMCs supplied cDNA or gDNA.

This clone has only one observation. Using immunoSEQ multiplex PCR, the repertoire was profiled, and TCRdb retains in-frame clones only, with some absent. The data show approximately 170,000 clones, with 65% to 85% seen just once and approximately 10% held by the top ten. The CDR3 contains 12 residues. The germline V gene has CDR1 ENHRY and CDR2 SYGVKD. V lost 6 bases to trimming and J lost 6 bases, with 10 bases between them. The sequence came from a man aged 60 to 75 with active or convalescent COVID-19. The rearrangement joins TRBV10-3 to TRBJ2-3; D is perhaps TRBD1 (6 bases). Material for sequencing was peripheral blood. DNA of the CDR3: TGTGCCATCAGGGGGGCGCATGATACGCAGTATTTT. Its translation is CAIRGAHDTQYF.